The 3 T cell receptor beta chains reported below all come from one sample, sequenced in a study of beta chain features in type 1 diabetes. Every isolated RNA sample was fully reverse transcribed, so sequencing captured expressed TCRB transcripts. This table comes from immunoSEQ multiplex PCR, and its TCRdb copy is limited to in-frame clones, with some not included. Among nearly 250,000 clones listed, roughly 13% were seen once. The sequenced sample was naive CD4+ T cells from blood. These TCRs come from a woman aged 40 to 50 in good health.

The chain links TRBV29-1 to TRBJ1-1; D is undetermined. Trimming cost V 3 bases and J 3 bases, with 17 bases left between them. The CDR3 totals 15 residues. CDR1 and CDR2 from the germline V gene are SQVTM and ANQGSEA. In DNA form, the CDR3 reads TGCAGCGTTGACAGGTTATCCCGATGGTACACTGAAGCTTTCTTT. Translating it yields CSVDRLSRWYTEAFF.

The chain recombines TRBV5-1 with TRBJ2-5, with TRBD2 identical over 9 bases. The germline gives CDR1 SGHRS, CDR2 YFSETQ. V lost 5 bases and J lost 1; bases outside the gene matches: 6. The CDR3 has 15 amino acids. The CDR3 DNA reads TGCGCCAGCAGGCGGCTAGCGGGGTCCCAAGAGACCCAGTACTTC. Protein product: CASRRLAGSQETQYF.

This clone was observed a handful of times. The chain is built from TRBV25-1 and TRBJ1-6; D call uncertain. The CDR3 extends over 16 amino acids. V was cut by 2 bases and J by 0 bases, with 8 bases left in between. Germline V gene sequence: CDR1 MGHDK, CDR2 SYGVNS. CDR3 nucleotide sequence: TGTGCCAGCAGTGAACAACAGAGCTCCTATAATTCACCCCTCCACTTT. Its protein product is CASSEQQSSYNSPLHF.